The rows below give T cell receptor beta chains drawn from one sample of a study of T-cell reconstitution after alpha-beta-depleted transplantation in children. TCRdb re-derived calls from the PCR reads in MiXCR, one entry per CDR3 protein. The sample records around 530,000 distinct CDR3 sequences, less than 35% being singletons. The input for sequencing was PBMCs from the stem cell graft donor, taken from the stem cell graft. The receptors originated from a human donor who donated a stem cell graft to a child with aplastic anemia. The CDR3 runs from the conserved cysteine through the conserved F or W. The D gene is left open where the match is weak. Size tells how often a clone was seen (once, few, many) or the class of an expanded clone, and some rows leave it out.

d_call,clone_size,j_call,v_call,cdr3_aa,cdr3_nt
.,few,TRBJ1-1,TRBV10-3,CAISESLRGAFF,TGTGCCATCAGTGAGTCGCTGAGAGGAGCTTTCTTT
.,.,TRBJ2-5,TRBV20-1,CSGAVRQETQYF,TGCAGTGGGGCCGTGCGCCAAGAGACCCAGTACTTC
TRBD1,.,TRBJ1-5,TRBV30,CAWGGTGNQPQHF,TGTGCCTGGGGGGGGACAGGGAATCAGCCCCAGCATTTT
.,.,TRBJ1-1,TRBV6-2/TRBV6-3,CASRDPRPTGTAVEAFF,TGTGCCAGCAGAGACCCTCGACCCACAGGGACGGCTGTTGAAGCTTTCTTT
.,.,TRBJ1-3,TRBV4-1,CASSQAGTPGNEIYF,TGCGCCAGCAGCCAAGCCGGGACGCCTGGAAACGAGATATATTTT
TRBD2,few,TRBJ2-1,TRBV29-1,CSVETSGFLTGKSYNEQFF,TGCAGCGTGGAGACTAGCGGGTTCCTAACTGGGAAGTCCTACAATGAGCAGTTCTTC
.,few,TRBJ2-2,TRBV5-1,CASSFGGPTGELFF,TGCGCCAGCAGCTTCGGCGGGCCCACCGGGGAGCTGTTTTTT
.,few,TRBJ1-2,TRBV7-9,CASSEGDYGYTF,TGTGCCAGCTCGGAAGGGGACTATGGCTACACCTTC
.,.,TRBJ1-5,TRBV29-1,CSVLDGLGPQHF,TGCAGCGTTCTTGACGGGCTCGGGCCCCAGCATTTT
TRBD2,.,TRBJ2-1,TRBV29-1,CSVTLAGGYNEQFF,TGCAGCGTAACCCTAGCGGGAGGGTACAATGAGCAGTTCTTC
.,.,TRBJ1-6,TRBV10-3,CAISPTDPDNSPLHF,TGTGCCATCAGTCCGACAGACCCCGATAATTCACCCCTCCACTTT
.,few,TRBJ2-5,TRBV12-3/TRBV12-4,CASSLALGGGGTQYF,TGTGCCAGCAGTTTAGCGCTTGGAGGTGGCGGGACCCAGTACTTC
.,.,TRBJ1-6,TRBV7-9,CASSYGGLNSPLHF,TGTGCCAGCAGTTACGGGGGACTTAATTCACCCCTCCACTTT
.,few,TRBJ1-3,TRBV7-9,CASSVENTIYF,TGTGCCAGCAGCGTAGAAAACACCATATATTTT
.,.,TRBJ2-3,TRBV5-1,CASYIAGGTDTQYF,TGCGCCAGCTATATTGCCGGAGGGACAGATACGCAGTATTTT
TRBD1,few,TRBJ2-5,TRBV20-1,CSARGTGTQYF,TGCAGTGCTAGAGGGACAGGGACCCAGTACTTC
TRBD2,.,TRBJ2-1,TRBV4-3,CASSQDAGLATYNEQFF,TGCGCCAGCAGCCAAGATGCCGGACTAGCGACCTACAATGAGCAGTTCTTC
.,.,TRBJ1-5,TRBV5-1,CASSLGPQGNQPQHF,TGCGCCAGCAGCTTGGGGCCGCAGGGCAATCAGCCCCAGCATTTT